This passage covers 15 T cell receptor beta chains from one sample sequenced in a study of cytomegalovirus exposure and HLA in healthy donors. Primers: 60 Vbeta forward and 13 Jbeta reverse. Libraries were prepared by immunoSEQ multiplex PCR; TCRdb keeps only in-frame clonotypes and omits some of them. The sample carries about 110,000 clones, 60% to 80% recorded once. The sequenced material came from PBMCs. The receptors shown here come from a man in his forties in good health and CMV-seronegative.

The chain is built from TRBV5-1 and TRBJ2-2; no clear D. In germline, CDR1 is SGHRS, CDR2 YFSETQ. The V gene lost 0 bases and the J gene lost 4 bases, with 4 bases spanning the gap. The CDR3 is 13 residues long. CDR3 protein: CASSLAGTGELFF. The CDR3 nucleotides read TGCGCCAGCAGCTTGGCCGGCACCGGGGAGCTGTTTTTT. The variable domain in full, with the rest retrieved from reference TRBV5-1 and TRBJ2-2, is KAGVTQTPRYLIKTRGQQVTLSCSPISGHRSVSWYQQTPGQGLQFLFEYFSETQRNKGNFPGRFSGRQFSNSRSEMNVSTLELGDSALYLCASSLAGTGELFFGEGSRLTVL.

The chain links TRBV5-1 to TRBJ2-1, with TRBD2 as a possible D gene (7 bases). The CDR3 totals 15 residues. V was clipped by 0 bases and J by 7 bases, with 14 bases between them. Germline CDR1 reads SGHRS; CDR2 reads YFSETQ. CDR3 coding DNA: TGCGCCAGCAGCTTGGAGGCGGGGGCATTTAATGAGCAGTTCTTC. This encodes CASSLEAGAFNEQFF.

The chain is built from TRBV7-2 and TRBJ2-7, with 8 bases aligning to TRBD1. Germline CDR1 is SGHTA and CDR2 is FQGNSA. The junction had 8 bases not matched to a gene; V was cut back by 5 bases and J by 5 bases. The CDR3 is 14 amino acids. CDR3 residues: CASSRQMGQDEQYF. As DNA, the CDR3 is TGTGCCAGCAGCCGACAAATGGGACAGGACGAGCAGTACTTC.

The chain is built from TRBV5-8 and TRBJ2-3; 8 nucleotides line up with TRBD2. The V gene end was trimmed by 0 bases and the J gene end by 6 bases; junction bases not matched to a gene: 3. Germline V CDR1 and CDR2: SGHTS, YDEGEE. CDR3 length: 14 residues. The CDR3 loop is CASSLVGGRDTQYF. The CDR3 DNA sequence: TGTGCCAGCAGCTTGGTGGGCGGGAGGGATACGCAGTATTTT. Full variable domain (outside the CDR3, taken from reference TRBV5-8 and TRBJ2-3): EAGVTQSPTHLIKTRGQQATLRCSPISGHTSVYWYQQALGLGLQFLLWYDEGEERNRGNFPPRFSGRQFPNYSSELNVNALELEDSALYLCASSLVGGRDTQYFGPGTRLTVL.

This sequence joins TRBV2 and TRBJ1-2, with 8 bases identical to TRBD1. J gave up 4 bases and V 6 bases, and 4 bases lay outside the gene matches. The CDR3 is 13 amino acids. The germline gives CDR1 SNHLY, CDR2 FYNNEI. The CDR3 sequence is CASSGDRIYGYTF. DNA of the CDR3: TGTGCCAGCAGCGGGGACAGGATCTATGGCTACACCTTC.

The sample holds one count of this clone. This chain links TRBV7-8 with TRBJ2-1; 9 bases align to TRBD2. The germline CDR1 and CDR2 sequences are SGHVS and FQNEAQ. The V segment lost 2 bases and the J segment 3 bases; nucleotides outside the gene matches: 11. This CDR3 has 18 residues. CDR3 sequence reads: CASSLNRGLAGIYNEQFF. The CDR3 DNA sequence: TGTGCCAGCAGCTTAAATAGAGGGCTAGCGGGGATCTACAATGAGCAGTTCTTC.

The rearrangement links TRBV29-1 to TRBJ2-2; D is ambiguous. The CDR3 sequence is 13 residues long. Trimming took 3 bases from V and 3 from J, leaving 8 bases between them. CDR1 SQVTM and CDR2 ANQGSEA come from the germline V gene. CDR3 amino acids: CSVEGPDTGELFF. DNA of the CDR3: TGCAGCGTTGAGGGCCCAGACACCGGGGAGCTGTTTTTT.

The chain couples TRBV7-2 to TRBJ1-6; the D gene is possibly TRBD1 (6 bases). This CDR3 spans 15 amino acids. Germline assignment: CDR1 SGHTA and CDR2 FQGNSA. V was shortened by 0 bases and J by 10 bases, with 13 bases between the two germline ends. The CDR3 region is CASSLAGGNMSPLHF. The CDR3, as DNA: TGTGCCAGCAGCTTAGCTGGGGGCAATATGTCACCCCTCCACTTT. Full variable domain (remainder filled in from reference TRBV7-2 and TRBJ1-6): GAGVSQSPSNKVTEKGKDVELRCDPISGHTALYWYRQSLGQGLEFLIYFQGNSAPDKSGLPSDRFSAERTGGSVSTLTIQRTQQEDSAVYLCASSLAGGNMSPLHFGNGTRLTVT.

A note on this clone: Mismatch with germline at one junction end may stem from a read error. CDR3 sequence: CAIREGQEERALF. Written as DNA, the CDR3 is TGTGCCATCAGAGAGGGACAGGAGGAAAGGGCGCTCTTC. The chain recombines TRBV10-3 with TRBJ2-4; 8 bases map to TRBD1. The length of the CDR3 is 13 residues. Per the germline V gene, CDR1 is ENHRY and CDR2 is SYGVKD.

The chain has TRBV6-5 and TRBJ2-3, with 10 nucleotides matching TRBD1. The CDR3 loop spans 15 amino acids. The V segment lost 3 bases and the J segment 4 bases; nucleotides outside the gene matches: 4. Per germline, CDR1 MNHEY and CDR2 SVGAGI. The chain's CDR3 is CASSYGGQGADTQYF. The CDR3 coding sequence is TGTGCCAGCAGTTATGGCGGACAGGGGGCAGATACGCAGTATTTT.

This clone is a singleton in its sample. V and J are TRBV6-1 and TRBJ2-2, with 9 bases fitting TRBD2. The CDR3 loop spans 16 amino acids. Germline lookup yields CDR1 MNHNS and CDR2 SASEGT. Unmatched junction bases numbered 10, after V lost 4 bases and J lost 7 bases. CDR3 coding DNA: TGTGCCAGCAGTGGGGGCAGCGGGGGGCGAAACGGGGAGCTGTTTTTT. It yields the protein CASSGGSGGRNGELFF.

The J gene is TRBJ2-3, the V gene TRBV15; a weak D match, TRBD1 (6 bases). Germline V gene sequence: CDR1 LNHNV, CDR2 YYDKDF (reference sequence). This CDR3 is 12 amino acids long. V dropped 11 bases and J dropped 3 bases, with 12 bases sitting between them. CDR3 in amino acids: CALGAGTDTQYF. As DNA, the CDR3 is TGTGCCTTGGGGGCTGGAACAGATACGCAGTATTTT.

The gene calls are TRBV10-3 and TRBJ1-1, with a tentative D call TRBD1 (6 bases). Germline CDR1 reads ENHRY; CDR2 reads SYGVKD. The germline V and J ends were trimmed by 4 bases and 6 bases, with 15 bases remaining between them. The CDR3 is 14 residues long. The CDR3 reads CAISGEGGQAEAFF. CDR3 nucleotides: TGTGCCATCAGTGGTGAGGGGGGGCAGGCTGAAGCTTTCTTT.

The chain links TRBV5-1 to TRBJ1-1; 7 nucleotides match TRBD1. Germline loops: CDR1 SGHRS, CDR2 YFSETQ. Losses at the gene ends were 0 bases for V and 6 bases for J; bases not matched to a gene: 8. The CDR3 is made up of 15 amino acids. CDR3 DNA: TGCGCCAGCAGCTTGGCACAGGGGATGGGCTCTGAAGCTTTCTTT. Its protein product is CASSLAQGMGSEAFF.

The chain uses TRBV5-1 and TRBJ2-7; the match to TRBD1 covers 9 bases. Trimming removed 4 bases from V and 6 bases from J; junction bases left unmatched: 8. This CDR3 spans 14 amino acids. Looked up from germline, CDR1 is SGHRS and CDR2 is YFSETQ. DNA of the CDR3: TGCGCCAGCAGCCTGGGACAGGGAGGCCCCGAGCAGTACTTC. It codes for CASSLGQGGPEQYF.